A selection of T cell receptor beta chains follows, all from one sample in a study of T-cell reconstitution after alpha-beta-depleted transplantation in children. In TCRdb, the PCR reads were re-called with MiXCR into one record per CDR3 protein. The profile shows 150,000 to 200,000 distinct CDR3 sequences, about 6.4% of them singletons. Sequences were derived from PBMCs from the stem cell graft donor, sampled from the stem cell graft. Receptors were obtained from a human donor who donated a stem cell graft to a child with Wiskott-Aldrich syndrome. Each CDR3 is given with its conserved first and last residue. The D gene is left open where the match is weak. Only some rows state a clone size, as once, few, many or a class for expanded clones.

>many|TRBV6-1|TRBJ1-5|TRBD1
CASSPGQGRGGQPQHF
TGTGCCAGCAGTCCGGGACAGGGAAGAGGTGGCCAGCCCCAGCATTTT
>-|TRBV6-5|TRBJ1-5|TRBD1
CASSLQGFNQPQHF
TGTGCCAGCAGTTTACAGGGGTTCAATCAGCCCCAGCATTTT
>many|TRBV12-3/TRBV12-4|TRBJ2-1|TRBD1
CASTILTGGTEQFF
TGTGCCAGCACCATTCTGACAGGGGGTACTGAGCAGTTCTTC
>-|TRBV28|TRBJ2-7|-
CASTADREGEQYF
TGTGCCAGCACCGCGGACAGGGAGGGCGAGCAGTACTTC
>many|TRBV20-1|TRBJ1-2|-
CSARRQEQGYSDGYTF
TGCAGTGCCCGAAGACAGGAACAGGGATACTCGGATGGCTACACCTTC
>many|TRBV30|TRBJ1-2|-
CAGSMTENYGYTF
TGTGCCGGAAGCATGACAGAAAACTATGGCTACACCTTC
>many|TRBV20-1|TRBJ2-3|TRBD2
CSATPGGGHSTDTQYF
TGCAGTGCCACTCCCGGCGGGGGGCATAGCACAGATACGCAGTATTTT
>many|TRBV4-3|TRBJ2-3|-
CASSQELPPGTDTQYF
TGCGCCAGCAGCCAAGAACTGCCCCCCGGCACAGATACGCAGTATTTT
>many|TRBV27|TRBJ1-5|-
CASSVQSNQPQHF
TGTGCCAGCAGTGTACAGAGCAATCAGCCCCAGCATTTT
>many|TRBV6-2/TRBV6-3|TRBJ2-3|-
CASSYRRTDTDTQYF
TGTGCCAGCAGTTACCGTCGGACAGACACAGATACGCAGTATTTT
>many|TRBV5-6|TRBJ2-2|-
CASSQLGVSTGELFF
TGTGCCAGCAGCCAGCTAGGGGTGAGCACCGGGGAGCTGTTTTTT
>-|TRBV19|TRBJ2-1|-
CASRTQTGEQFF
TGTGCCAGTAGGACCCAGACAGGAGAGCAGTTCTTC
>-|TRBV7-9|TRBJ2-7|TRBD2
CASSERTGRAVEQYF
TGTGCCAGCAGTGAAAGAACCGGGAGGGCCGTCGAGCAGTACTTC
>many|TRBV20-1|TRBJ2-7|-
CSARDPGYGPYEQYF
TGCAGTGCTAGAGATCCTGGTTATGGGCCTTACGAGCAGTACTTC
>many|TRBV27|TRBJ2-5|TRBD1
CASSPLRGRGQGQETQYF
TGTGCCAGCAGTCCCCTGAGGGGGCGGGGACAGGGTCAGGAGACCCAGTACTTC
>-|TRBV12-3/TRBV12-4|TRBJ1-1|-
CASSFYQGTEAFF
TGTGCCAGCAGTTTCTATCAGGGGACTGAAGCTTTCTTT
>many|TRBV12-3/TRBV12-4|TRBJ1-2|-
CASSLAQGSNYGYTF
TGTGCCAGCAGTTTGGCACAAGGTTCTAACTATGGCTACACCTTC
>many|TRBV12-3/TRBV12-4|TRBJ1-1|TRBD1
CASTYRTGGSEAFF
TGTGCCAGCACTTACCGGACAGGGGGATCTGAAGCTTTCTTT
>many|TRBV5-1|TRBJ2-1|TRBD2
CASSSGLANNEQFF
TGCGCCAGCAGCTCGGGACTAGCTAACAATGAGCAGTTCTTC
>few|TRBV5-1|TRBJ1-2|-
CASSLVGEDGYTF
TGCGCCAGCAGCTTGGTTGGGGAGGATGGCTACACCTTC
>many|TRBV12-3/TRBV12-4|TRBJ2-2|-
CASTWAGKTGELFF
TGTGCCAGCACCTGGGCAGGAAAAACCGGGGAGCTGTTTTTT
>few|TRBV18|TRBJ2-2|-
CASSPPGTRNTGELFF
TGTGCCAGCTCACCACCAGGGACACGGAACACCGGGGAGCTGTTTTTT
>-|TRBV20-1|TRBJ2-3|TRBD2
CSAARLAGGPGTDTQYF
TGCAGTGCCGCCAGACTAGCGGGGGGGCCCGGCACAGATACGCAGTATTTT
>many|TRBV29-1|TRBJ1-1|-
CSVERQLNTEAFF
TGCAGCGTTGAAAGGCAGTTGAACACTGAAGCTTTCTTT
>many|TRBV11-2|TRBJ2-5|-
CASSPDSPGETQYF
TGTGCCAGCTCACCCGACTCCCCGGGAGAGACCCAGTACTTC
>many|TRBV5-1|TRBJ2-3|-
CASSLVPYTDTQYF
TGCGCCAGCAGCTTGGTACCTTACACAGATACGCAGTATTTT
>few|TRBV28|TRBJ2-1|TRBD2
CASSLWSLAGNEQFF
TGTGCCAGCAGTTTATGGTCACTAGCGGGGAATGAGCAGTTCTTC
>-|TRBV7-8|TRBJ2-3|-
CASSVGRGAQYF
TGTGCCAGCAGCGTAGGGCGTGGTGCGCAGTATTTT
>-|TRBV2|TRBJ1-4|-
CASRSHRAGDEKLFF
TGTGCCAGCAGGTCACACAGGGCGGGAGATGAAAAACTGTTTTTT
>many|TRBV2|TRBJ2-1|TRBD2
CASSEPRTSSDNEQFF
TGTGCCAGCAGCGAACCGCGGACTAGCTCGGACAATGAGCAGTTCTTC
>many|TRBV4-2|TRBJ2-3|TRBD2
CASSRWTSGVSQDTQYF
TGTGCCAGCAGCCGTTGGACTAGCGGGGTTTCCCAAGATACGCAGTATTTT
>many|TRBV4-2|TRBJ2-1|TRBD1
CASSFRSGTGEYNEQFF
TGTGCCAGCAGCTTTCGATCCGGGACAGGGGAATACAATGAGCAGTTCTTC
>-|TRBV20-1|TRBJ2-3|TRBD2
CSAAGASGGAKRDTQYF
TGCAGTGCCGCGGGGGCTAGCGGGGGGGCGAAGCGAGATACGCAGTATTTT
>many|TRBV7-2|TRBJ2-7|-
CASSPDRGDEQYF
TGTGCCAGCAGCCCGGACAGAGGGGACGAGCAGTACTTC
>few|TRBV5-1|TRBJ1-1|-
CASRGGLGDGEAFF
TGCGCCAGCAGAGGGGGGCTGGGGGACGGTGAAGCTTTCTTT
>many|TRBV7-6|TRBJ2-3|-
CASSQPRWDTQYF
TGTGCCAGCAGCCAACCCCGATGGGATACGCAGTATTTT
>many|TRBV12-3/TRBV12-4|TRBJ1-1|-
CASRADLQTWAFF
TGTGCCAGCAGGGCGGACTTACAAACGTGGGCTTTCTTT
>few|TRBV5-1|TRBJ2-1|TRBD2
CASSLPSGGPKGQFF
TGCGCCAGCAGCTTGCCCAGCGGGGGACCTAAAGGGCAGTTCTTC
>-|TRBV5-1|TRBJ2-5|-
CASSLAGTTEETQYF
TGCGCCAGCAGCTTGGCCGGAACTACGGAGGAGACCCAGTACTTC
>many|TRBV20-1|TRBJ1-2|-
CSARDISGYGYTF
TGCAGTGCGCGGGACATCTCGGGCTATGGCTACACCTTC
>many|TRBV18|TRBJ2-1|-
CASSQQDEQFF
TGTGCCAGCTCCCAACAGGATGAGCAGTTCTTC
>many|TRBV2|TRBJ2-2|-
CASSEAIQRFGELFF
TGTGCCAGCAGTGAAGCGATACAGCGATTCGGGGAGCTGTTTTTT
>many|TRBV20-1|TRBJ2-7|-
CSATNRDSSYEQYF
TGCAGTGCTACCAATAGGGATAGCTCCTACGAGCAGTACTTC
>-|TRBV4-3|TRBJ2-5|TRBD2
CASSQAPLAGQETQYF
TGCGCCAGCAGCCAAGCTCCCCTAGCGGGGCAAGAGACCCAGTACTTC
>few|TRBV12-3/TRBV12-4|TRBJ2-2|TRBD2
CASSLTSGRGGQFTGELFF
TGTGCCAGCAGTTTAACCTCGGGCCGGGGAGGGCAATTCACCGGGGAGCTGTTTTTT